This TCR beta chain was found in a study of cytotoxic CD8 clonotypes in ibrutinib-treated CLL. Overall study: Response samples came after a median roughly twelve months of treatment, range 6 to 36. An average of around 250,000 productive templates and 94,082 productive rearrangements was obtained per sample.

With sequencing, the targeted depth ranged from 1 in 200,000 to 1 in 1 million T cells. Method: immunoSEQ multiplex PCR; TCRdb's copy keeps in-frame clones and lacks some. Counted here are over 250,000 clones, more than 70% occurring once; the ten biggest clones make up roughly 6%. Germline values: CDR1 PRHDT, CDR2 FYEKMQ (reference sequence). This CDR3 region has 13 residues. Trimming cost V 3 bases and J 2 bases, with 8 bases left between them. The V call is TRBV13, the J call TRBJ2-7, with D possibly being TRBD1 (5 bases). The source material was PBMCs, sampled at disease progression, from a patient treated with ibrutinib. This TCR derives from a human donor with chronic lymphocytic leukemia. As DNA, the CDR3 is TGTGCCAGCAGCTTGGGCAGGGCCTACGAGCAGTACTTC. Translating it yields CASSLGRAYEQYF.